In this sample, the clone carrying this T cell receptor (beta chain) turned up a few times. Antigen specificity is unknown. Germline V lookup: CDR1 MDHEN, CDR2 SYDVKM. The CDR3 is 15 amino acids. V gave up 5 bases and J gave up 4 bases, with 18 bases separating them. These data come from a study of blood T cells in healthy people across ages. Findings and caveats of the study: Researchers report that TCR beta diversity correlated strongly with naive T cell percentage. The long-lived group displayed more naive CD4+ cells, plus higher diversity, than the aged donors did. The CMV status of each donor remained undetermined, and this could have confounded shifts in expanded clonotypes.

Sample-barcoded 5' priming and a J-beta primer mix drove a second PCR of 7 to 11 cycles. TCRdb reprocessed the 5' RACE reads with MiXCR, giving one entry per CDR3 protein. The sample shows 1.5 million to 2 million distinct CDR3 sequences, 28% of them seen only once. The receptor's source is a woman between 25 and 40 years old in good health. V is TRBV28 and J is TRBJ2-7; D unclear. Sequenced: blood. In DNA form, the CDR3 reads TGTGCCAGCAGTCCTGCAATCCAAGTCCCTTACGAGCAGTACTTC. This sequence encodes CASSPAIQVPYEQYF.